A single sample is the source of the 16 T cell receptor beta chains below, sequenced in a study of Ad26.COV2.S vaccination and SARS-CoV-2 variants. As for treatment: about 20 received Ad26.COV2.S at low or high dose, single or two shots; about 5 received placebo; per-sample allocation not given. Sampling was performed 63 days after the first vaccine or placebo injection. Clones were read by immunoSEQ multiplex PCR, and TCRdb kept only the in-frame ones, dropping some. The table has 350,000 to 400,000 clones, around nine tenths seen once. Sequences were derived from peripheral blood, sampled in a trial of Ad26.COV2.S vaccine versus placebo. Receptor source: a person aged 18 to 59 who received the Ad26.COV2.S COVID-19 vaccine or a placebo.

This rearrangement joins TRBV4-1 to TRBJ2-1; 8 bases agree with TRBD1. The CDR3 length is 15 residues. Germline V gene lookup returns CDR1 MGHRA and CDR2 YSYEKL. Trimming removed 2 bases from V and 8 bases from J; junction bases left unmatched: 8. The chain's CDR3 is CASSQPGAQGDEQFF. CDR3 bases: TGCGCCAGCAGCCAACCTGGCGCACAGGGGGATGAGCAGTTCTTC.

The chain links TRBV2 to TRBJ1-3; no clear D gene. Deletions cut 0 bases from V and 0 bases from J, with 9 bases between. From germline, CDR1 is SNHLY and CDR2 FYNNEI. This CDR3 contains 16 residues. CDR3 region: CASSEALQASGNTIYF. The CDR3 nucleotides read TGTGCCAGCAGTGAAGCGCTTCAGGCCTCTGGAAACACCATATATTTT.

The V and J genes are TRBV2 and TRBJ2-3; no definite D call. The CDR3 spans 12 residues. Germline V gene data show CDR1 as SNHLY and CDR2 as FYNNEI. Trimming removed 4 bases from V and 14 bases from J, with 16 bases in between. In nucleotides, the CDR3 is TGTGCCAGCAGTGCCCGACTCCCAGCAGGGTATTTT. Its protein product is CASSARLPAGYF.

This clone was observed a few times. V usage is TRBV28 and J usage is TRBJ2-7; possibly TRBD2 for D (5 bases). Germline V gives CDR1 MDHEN, CDR2 SYDVKM. Trimming stripped 10 bases from V and 3 bases from J, with 13 bases between. There are 12 residues in the CDR3. CDR3 protein: CATRGLFYEQYF. The CDR3 DNA follows: TGTGCCACCCGAGGGCTTTTCTACGAGCAGTACTTC.

V is TRBV7-8 and J is TRBJ1-1; 7 bases map to TRBD1. This CDR3 spans 16 amino acids. V lost 3 bases to trimming and J lost 1 base; unmatched junction nucleotides: 8. From germline, CDR1 is SGHVS and CDR2 FQNEAQ. In DNA, the CDR3 is TGTGCCAGCAGCTTTGTCCTGACAGGGACGAACACTGAAGCTTTCTTT. It is translated as CASSFVLTGTNTEAFF.

The chain links TRBV2 to TRBJ2-1, with TRBD2 as a possible D gene (6 bases). Per the germline V gene, CDR1 is SNHLY and CDR2 is FYNNEI. Trimming cost V 5 bases and J 5 bases, with 7 bases left between them. The CDR3 covers 12 residues. The CDR3 coding sequence is TGTGCCAGCAGTCCGGGAGACAATGAGCAGTTCTTC. It encodes CASSPGDNEQFF.

The chain combines TRBV29-1 with TRBJ2-7, with a weak D call TRBD2 (5 bases). CDR1 is SQVTM, CDR2 ANQGSEA, per germline. This CDR3 spans 13 amino acids. V was cut by 2 bases and J by 3 bases, with 11 bases left in between. CDR3 residues: CSVEFVGVYEQYF. In nucleotides, the CDR3 is TGCAGCGTTGAATTTGTGGGAGTCTACGAGCAGTACTTC.

With regard to this clone: Other DNA sequences from this sample encode an identical CDR3 as well. This chain uses TRBV11-3 with TRBJ2-2; D remains unclear. This CDR3 spans 13 amino acids. The V end lost 1 base, the J end lost 5 bases, and 5 bases lay between the germline ends. From germline, CDR1 is SGHNT and CDR2 YENEEA. CDR3 region: CASSLAGTGELFF. DNA for the CDR3: TGTGCCAGCAGCTTAGCGGGTACCGGGGAGCTGTTTTTT.

This chain connects TRBV5-1 to TRBJ2-7; D ambiguous. CDR1 and CDR2 (germline): SGHRS, YFSETQ. The CDR3 sequence is 14 residues long. The V end lost 0 bases, the J end lost 1 base, and 8 bases lay between the germline ends. The CDR3 loop is CASSLGHLSYEQYF. CDR3 in DNA: TGCGCCAGCAGCTTGGGACATTTATCCTACGAGCAGTACTTC.

V is TRBV9 and J is TRBJ2-3; 8 bases are a match to TRBD2. The CDR3 extends over 15 amino acids. J lost 3 bases, V lost 0 bases, and 3 bases had no gene match. Germline loops: CDR1 SGDLS, CDR2 YYNGEE. CDR3 sequence: CASSVAGGRTDTQYF. The CDR3 coding sequence is TGTGCCAGCAGCGTAGCGGGAGGGCGGACAGATACGCAGTATTTT.

This clone was seen just once. V gene TRBV7-8 combines with J gene TRBJ2-7, with 8 bases aligning to TRBD2. V dropped 7 bases and J dropped 6; count of bases not matched to a gene: 8. From germline, CDR1 is SGHVS and CDR2 FQNEAQ. The CDR3 covers 13 residues. CDR3 region: CASKIRLASEQYF. The DNA for the CDR3 is TGTGCCAGCAAAATTCGACTAGCGAGCGAGCAGTACTTC. Drawing the rest from reference TRBV7-8 and TRBJ2-7, the complete variable domain is GAGVSQSPRYKVAKRGQDVALRCDPISGHVSLFWYQQALGQGPEFLTYFQNEAQLDKSGLPSDRFFAERPEGSVSTLKIQRTQQEDSAVYLCASKIRLASEQYFGPGTRLTVT.

The chain couples TRBV14 to TRBJ2-1, with D perhaps being TRBD1 or TRBD2 (6 bases each). With 0 bases removed from V and 12 bases from J, the gap between germline ends came to 15 bases. There are 14 residues in the CDR3. Germline V gene sequence: CDR1 SGHDN, CDR2 FVKESK. CDR3 sequence reads: CASSQETPGATQFF. The CDR3 nucleotides read TGTGCCAGCAGCCAAGAAACGCCGGGGGCGACGCAGTTCTTC.

This sequence joins TRBV18 and TRBJ2-3, with a tentative D call TRBD1 (6 bases). The germline V gene has CDR1 KGHSH and CDR2 LQKENI. Trimming removed 3 bases at V and 3 bases at J, with 16 bases between. The CDR3 length is 16 residues. CDR3 loop: CASSPTARGRTDTQYF. CDR3 nucleotide sequence: TGTGCCAGCTCACCCACCGCCAGGGGAAGGACAGATACGCAGTATTTT.

The rearrangement uses TRBV6-5 and TRBJ1-5; tentatively, D is TRBD1 (5 bases). The CDR3 sequence is 14 residues long. V lost 2 bases and J lost 7, with 12 bases in between. CDR1 is MNHEY, CDR2 SVGAGI, per germline. CDR3: CASSYGRGIQPQHF. CDR3 in DNA: TGTGCCAGCAGTTACGGGAGGGGCATACAGCCCCAGCATTTT.

This rearrangement joins TRBV2 to TRBJ2-5; 8 positions match TRBD1. Germline V lookup: CDR1 SNHLY, CDR2 FYNNEI. V dropped 7 bases and J dropped 5; count of bases not matched to a gene: 6. CDR3 size: 13 residues. The CDR3 sequence is CASTRTGKETQYF. DNA of the CDR3: TGTGCCAGCACCCGGACAGGGAAGGAGACCCAGTACTTC.

The chain couples TRBV5-1 to TRBJ1-1; D may be TRBD1 (5 bases). CDR3 length: 14 residues. Per the germline V gene, CDR1 is SGHRS and CDR2 is YFSETQ. The V gene lost 4 bases and the J gene lost 3 bases, with 13 bases spanning the gap. CDR3 in amino acids: CASSHGTLYTEAFF. The CDR3 DNA sequence: TGCGCCAGCAGCCACGGGACTTTATACACTGAAGCTTTCTTT.